Sequencing of this T cell receptor beta chain was carried out in a study of shared clonotypes between healthy human individuals. Regarding the study as a whole: The study generally estimated greater richness for naive than memory subsets.

This clone has a single count. Its antigen remains unidentified. CDR1 and CDR2 (germline): SGDLS, YYNGEE. This CDR3 comprises 16 residues. Trimming removed 0 bases from V and 3 bases from J; junction bases left unmatched: 6. The test was conducted at deep level. Original methodology: As immunoSEQ supplied junction-only sequences (without quality scores), filtering differed. Repertoires were generated with immunoSEQ multiplex PCR, while TCRdb's copy carries only in-frame clones and drops some. That table supplies the V and J calls and clone size; D and trimming were determined from the DNA. The repertoire holds roughly 1 million clones, with roughly 75% as singletons.

This receptor was taken from a young man in good health. What was sequenced was memory CD4+ T cells sorted from blood. The subset denotes: CD45RA-negative fraction. The chain carries TRBV9 and TRBJ2-5; TRBD2 agrees at 9 bases. The CDR3 sequence is CASSVAQAGGKETQYF. Written as DNA, the CDR3 is TGTGCCAGCAGCGTAGCCCAGGCGGGGGGGAAAGAGACCCAGTACTTC.